One TCR beta chain is described in this entry. Antigen unknown. This sample is drawn from a study of T cell responses to AZD1222 COVID-19 vaccine. Study details: Researchers grouped second doses given at about 4 or about 12 weeks into one pool.

The germline V gene encodes CDR1 SGHNT and CDR2 YYREEE (reference sequence). The junction had 8 bases not matched to a gene; V was cut back by 3 bases and J by 7 bases. The CDR3 covers 15 residues. Study-wide results and limits: Sampling that yielded the repertoires occurred only after the peak T cell response. Just a handful of AZD1222 recipients were seropositive at baseline.

Some clones are missing from TCRdb's copy, which holds only in-frame ones; the method was immunoSEQ multiplex PCR. The sample lists over 95,000 clones, 80% to 90% occurring once. This sequence was found in an adult in good health. Source: peripheral blood, taken on day 0 of AZD1222 vaccination. The chain employs TRBV5-4 and TRBJ2-7; 12 nucleotides line up with TRBD2. The CDR3 protein is CASSSRLAGVGEQYF. CDR3 DNA sequence: TGTGCCAGCAGCTCCCGACTAGCGGGAGTTGGGGAGCAGTACTTC.